The 29 T cell receptor beta chains in this list originate from one sample, sequenced in a study of brain T cells in children with intractable seizures. Clones were read by immunoSEQ multiplex PCR, and TCRdb kept only the in-frame ones, dropping some. The table records roughly 110,000 clones, 90% to 95% of them present only once. This sample comprised peripheral blood, obtained at surgery. The origin of the receptors is a boy in the first two years of life with hemimegalencephaly and intractable seizures.

This chain uses TRBV5-4 with TRBJ1-1, with D possibly being TRBD1 (5 bases). The germline CDR1 and CDR2 sequences are SGHNT and YYREEE (reference sequence). V dropped 4 bases and J dropped 4 bases, with 14 bases sitting between them. The CDR3 length is 14 residues. This chain's CDR3 is CASSVQGRVTEAFF. The CDR3 DNA reads as TGTGCCAGCAGCGTTCAGGGAAGAGTCACTGAAGCTTTCTTT.

The chain is built from TRBV18 and TRBJ2-4, with D possibly matching TRBD2 (6 bases). The ends were cut back, 0 bases at V and 2 bases at J, with 8 bases in the middle. Germline CDR1 KGHSH, CDR2 LQKENI. The CDR3 totals 15 residues. The DNA of the CDR3 is TGTGCCAGCTCACCACCGGGAGGTACCAAAAACATTCAGTACTTC. Protein product: CASSPPGGTKNIQYF. Full variable domain (missing parts from reference TRBV18 and TRBJ2-4): NAGVMQNPRHLVRRRGQEARLRCSPMKGHSHVYWYRQLPEEGLKFMVYLQKENIIDESGMPKERFSAEFPKEGPSILRIQQVVRGDSAAYFCASSPPGGTKNIQYFGAGTRLSVL.

This chain links TRBV3-1 (or the pseudogene TRBV3-2) with TRBJ1-5; D perhaps matches TRBD1 (5 bases). Germline loops: CDR1 LGHDT, CDR2 YNNKEL (reference sequence). Trimming shortened V by 6 bases and J by 6 bases, and 15 bases separated the two germline ends. The CDR3 sequence is 14 residues long. The CDR3 sequence is CASSLTRGTQPQHF. The DNA of the CDR3 is TGTGCCAGCAGTCTTACTCGGGGGACTCAGCCCCAGCATTTT.

This chain connects TRBV6-4 to TRBJ2-7; 11 bases map to TRBD2. Looked up from germline, CDR1 is MRHNA and CDR2 is SNTAGT. The trim removed 4 bases at V and 5 bases at J, leaving 10 bases unmatched. CDR3 length: 16 residues. CDR3 region: CASSALAGGGANEQYF. In DNA form, the CDR3 reads TGTGCCAGCAGTGCCCTAGCGGGAGGTGGGGCGAACGAGCAGTACTTC.

The chain couples TRBV27 to TRBJ2-1; 9 bases map to TRBD2. After removal of 3 bases from V and 5 bases from J, the junction contained 5 bases not matched to a gene. The CDR3 runs 15 residues. Germline CDR1 reads MNHEY; CDR2 reads SMNVEV (reference sequence). CDR3 sequence reads: CASSFIAGVDNEQFF. The CDR3 coding sequence is TGTGCCAGCAGTTTCATAGCGGGAGTCGACAATGAGCAGTTCTTC.

This chain uses TRBV18 with TRBJ2-7; weak D call: TRBD2 (5 bases). This CDR3 contains 14 residues. V lost 5 bases to trimming and J lost 2 bases, with 13 bases between them. Germline values: CDR1 KGHSH, CDR2 LQKENI. The CDR3 DNA follows: TGTGCCAGCTCAATCCTTGGAGGCCCCTACGAGCAGTACTTC. Its translation: CASSILGGPYEQYF. Drawing the rest from reference TRBV18 and TRBJ2-7, the complete variable domain is NAGVMQNPRHLVRRRGQEARLRCSPMKGHSHVYWYRQLPEEGLKFMVYLQKENIIDESGMPKERFSAEFPKEGPSILRIQQVVRGDSAAYFCASSILGGPYEQYFGPGTRLTVT.

The chain employs TRBV13 and TRBJ1-2, with 10 bases that match TRBD1. The CDR3 consists of 15 residues. In germline, CDR1 is PRHDT, CDR2 FYEKMQ (reference sequence). V gave up 2 bases and J gave up 6 bases; unmatched junction bases: 6. The CDR3, as DNA: TGTGCCAGCAGCTTATTGACAGGGGGCGCGAATGGCTACACCTTC. It is translated as CASSLLTGGANGYTF.

The chain carries TRBV5-6 and TRBJ2-7; TRBD2 might be the D (6 bases). Trimming stripped 2 bases from V and 2 bases from J, with 11 bases between. The CDR3 runs 14 residues. The germline V gene has CDR1 SGHDT and CDR2 YYEEEE. The chain's CDR3 is CASSFPGLTYEQYF. The CDR3 region has the DNA TGTGCCAGCAGCTTTCCGGGACTCACCTACGAGCAGTACTTC.

The J gene is TRBJ2-5, the V gene TRBV27, with unresolved D. Per germline, CDR1 MNHEY and CDR2 SMNVEV (reference sequence). CDR3 length: 14 amino acids. V gave up 6 bases and J gave up 5 bases, with 16 bases separating them. CDR3 nucleotide sequence: TGTGCCAGCAGCCCGGCCTACGATAGGGAGACCCAGTACTTC. Protein product: CASSPAYDRETQYF.

This chain connects TRBV28 to TRBJ2-5; possible D gene TRBD1, 5 bases. Deletions cut 6 bases from V and 5 bases from J, with 25 bases between. The CDR3 covers 17 residues. Looked up from germline, CDR1 is MDHEN and CDR2 is SYDVKM. DNA for the CDR3: TGTGCCAGCAGGCCCACCGTTGGCAGGGTAATTGAGGAGACCCAGTACTTC. Its protein product is CASRPTVGRVIEETQYF.

This chain links TRBV7-9 with TRBJ2-4; D assignment may be TRBD1 or TRBD2 (5 bases each). The germline V gene encodes CDR1 SEHNR and CDR2 FQNEAQ (reference sequence). CDR3 size: 14 residues. The germline V and J ends were trimmed by 5 bases and 6 bases, with 14 bases remaining between them. The chain's CDR3 is CASSRDGGLNIQYF. The CDR3 coding sequence is TGTGCCAGCAGCCGAGATGGGGGTCTAAACATTCAGTACTTC.

This clone is a singleton in its sample. This chain connects TRBV5-1 to TRBJ1-1, with 7 bases aligning to TRBD1. The CDR3 runs 18 residues. The V segment lost 4 bases and the J segment 0 bases; nucleotides outside the gene matches: 15. Germline V gene data show CDR1 as SGHRS and CDR2 as YFSETQ. Here the CDR3 DNA reads TGCGCCAGCAGCGGCATACAGGGGCCCTTTGGACTGAACACTGAAGCTTTCTTT. Translating it yields CASSGIQGPFGLNTEAFF.

The rearrangement links TRBV6-5 to TRBJ2-1; D is perhaps TRBD1 or TRBD2 (5 bases each). The CDR3 is made up of 13 amino acids. Between the trimmed V and J ends, which lost 2 bases and 6 bases, there was a span of 8 bases. Germline assignment: CDR1 MNHEY and CDR2 SVGAGI. The CDR3 nucleotides read TGTGCCAGCAGTTACCAGGGACGCAATGAGCAGTTCTTC. It translates to CASSYQGRNEQFF.

V usage is TRBV28 and J usage is TRBJ2-7, with 14 bases fitting TRBD2. This CDR3 spans 20 amino acids. Trimming cost V 5 bases and J 6 bases; bases outside gene matches: 21. Germline V gene lookup returns CDR1 MDHEN and CDR2 SYDVKM. In DNA form, the CDR3 reads TGTGCCAGCAGTGCCACAGGGGGCAAAAGAAAGGGACTAGCGGGAGTCGAGCAGTACTTC. It codes for CASSATGGKRKGLAGVEQYF.

The chain recombines TRBV28 with TRBJ2-2, with 8 bases that match TRBD2. This CDR3 spans 16 amino acids. J lost 8 bases, V lost 2 bases, and 10 bases had no gene match. Germline CDR1 is MDHEN and CDR2 is SYDVKM. This chain's CDR3 is CASSLGPVSGRGELFF. The CDR3 DNA sequence: TGTGCCAGCAGTTTAGGCCCCGTGAGCGGGAGAGGGGAGCTGTTTTTT. Full variable domain (rest looked up from reference TRBV28 and TRBJ2-2): DVKVTQSSRYLVKRTGEKVFLECVQDMDHENMFWYRQDPGLGLRLIYFSYDVKMKEKGDIPEGYSVSREKKERFSLILESASTNQTSMYLCASSLGPVSGRGELFFGEGSRLTVL.

This chain uses TRBV18 with TRBJ2-1; D call uncertain. Trimming took 1 base from V and 4 from J, leaving 8 bases between them. The germline V gene encodes CDR1 KGHSH and CDR2 LQKENI. This CDR3 spans 14 amino acids. The CDR3 region is CASSPLPTYNEQFF. As DNA, the CDR3 is TGTGCCAGCTCACCACTACCAACTTACAATGAGCAGTTCTTC.

The J gene is TRBJ2-2, the V gene TRBV28; possible D gene TRBD2, 6 bases. The CDR3 covers 14 residues. Trimming pared 8 bases from V and 0 bases from J, leaving 10 bases between. Germline V gives CDR1 MDHEN, CDR2 SYDVKM. CDR3 in amino acids: CASGGNTNTGELFF. Written as DNA, the CDR3 is TGTGCCAGCGGGGGGAACACGAACACCGGGGAGCTGTTTTTT.

DNA for the CDR3: TGTGCCAGCAGCGCGGAGACAGGGGACGAGCAGTACTTC. Translation gives CASSAETGDEQYF. This sequence joins TRBV7-7 and TRBJ2-7; 8 positions match TRBD1. The CDR3 spans 13 residues. Trimming took 5 bases from V and 5 from J; bases not matched to a gene: 5. CDR1 is SSHAT, CDR2 FNYEAQ, per germline (reference sequence). Full variable domain (missing parts from reference TRBV7-7 and TRBJ2-7): GAGVSQSPRYKVTKRGQDVTLRCDPISSHATLYWYQQALGQGPEFLTYFNYEAQPDKSGLPSDRFSAERPEGSISTLTIQRTEQRDSAMYRCASSAETGDEQYFGPGTRLTVT.

The CDR3 DNA follows: TGTGCCAGCAGCTTGTGGGGCTATGAGCAGTTCTTC. Amino acids: CASSLWGYEQFF. The chain has TRBV5-5 and TRBJ2-1; tentative D call: TRBD1 (5 bases). This CDR3 region has 12 residues. Germline CDR1 and CDR2: SGHKS and YYEKEE (reference sequence). The germline V and J ends were trimmed by 1 base and 8 bases, with 7 bases remaining between them.

The rearrangement joins TRBV2 to TRBJ2-7, with D unresolved. V lost 8 bases and J lost 5, with 22 bases in between. The CDR3 totals 15 residues. Germline CDR1 SNHLY, CDR2 FYNNEI. CDR3: CASGKGSLSANEQYF. CDR3 bases: TGTGCCAGCGGAAAAGGGTCACTCTCGGCGAACGAGCAGTACTTC.

The V gene is TRBV19, the J gene TRBJ2-1; TRBD2 matches at 7 bases. The germline V gene has CDR1 LNHDA and CDR2 SQIVND (reference sequence). This CDR3 has 15 amino acids. The J segment lost 2 bases and the V segment lost 3 bases, leaving 4 bases of the junction unmatched. CDR3 sequence: CASSIGGSTYNEQFF. CDR3 in DNA: TGTGCCAGTAGTATTGGCGGGAGCACCTACAATGAGCAGTTCTTC.

The CDR3 here is CASSQRDGKTQYF. In DNA form, the CDR3 reads TGTGCCAGCAGCCAAAGGGACGGAAAGACCCAGTACTTC. V is TRBV7-9 and J is TRBJ2-5; possibly TRBD1 or TRBD2 for D (5 bases each). The germline V and J ends were trimmed by 5 bases and 6 bases, with 13 bases remaining between them. The CDR3 runs to 13 residues. Germline loops: CDR1 SEHNR, CDR2 FQNEAQ (reference sequence).

This chain uses TRBV27 with TRBJ1-2; possibly TRBD1 for D (6 bases). The germline V gene has CDR1 MNHEY and CDR2 SMNVEV (reference sequence). CDR3 size: 15 residues. V was trimmed by 0 bases and J by 6 bases, leaving 14 bases between them. Written as DNA, the CDR3 is TGTGCCAGCAGTTTATCCAGACAGGTTGGGAATGGCTACACCTTC. Translating gives CASSLSRQVGNGYTF.

The rearrangement uses TRBV5-5 and TRBJ1-1, with TRBD1 matching 7 bases. The CDR3 is 15 residues long. Germline lookup yields CDR1 SGHKS and CDR2 YYEKEE (reference sequence). V lost 1 base to trimming and J lost 1 base; unmatched junction nucleotides: 4. CDR3 residues: CASSLRGGENTEAFF. The CDR3 nucleotides read TGTGCCAGCAGCTTGAGAGGGGGCGAGAACACTGAAGCTTTCTTT.

V usage is TRBV5-6 and J usage is TRBJ1-2, with D uncertain. This CDR3 region has 14 residues. Trimming took 4 bases from V and 5 from J, leaving 15 bases between them. Per germline, CDR1 SGHDT and CDR2 YYEEEE. CDR3 DNA: TGTGCCAGCAGCCCACTTCTGGTGAGGTATGGCTACACCTTC. This gives the protein CASSPLLVRYGYTF.

The J gene is TRBJ1-2, the V gene TRBV5-1; TRBD1 matches 8 bases. The CDR3 has 16 amino acids. Germline V gene sequence: CDR1 SGHRS, CDR2 YFSETQ. The V gene end was trimmed by 2 bases and the J gene end by 0 bases; junction bases not matched to a gene: 6. In DNA form, the CDR3 reads TGCGCCAGCAGCTTCCCTTTACAGGGGGCTAACTATGGCTACACCTTC. Encoded protein: CASSFPLQGANYGYTF.

In DNA form, the CDR3 reads TGTGCCAGCAGTCCCGATTGGGGGGGGATTAACAATGAGCAGTTCTTC. It specifies CASSPDWGGINNEQFF. The chain links TRBV28 to TRBJ2-1, with 7 bases fitting TRBD2. CDR1 and CDR2 from the germline V gene are MDHEN and SYDVKM. J was trimmed by 5 bases and V by 5 bases; bases with no gene match: 12. The CDR3 sequence is 16 residues long.

This sequence joins TRBV28 and TRBJ2-7; D tentatively fits TRBD1 or TRBD2 (5 bases each). V was shortened by 7 bases and J by 2 bases, with 21 bases between the two germline ends. There are 16 residues in the CDR3. Looked up from germline, CDR1 is MDHEN and CDR2 is SYDVKM. CDR3 in DNA: TGTGCCAGCAACAACAACCCAGGTCAGGGAGCCTACGAGCAGTACTTC. Encoded protein: CASNNNPGQGAYEQYF.

V and J are TRBV9 and TRBJ2-3, with 10 bases that match TRBD2. Germline-derived CDR1 and CDR2 are SGDLS and YYNGEE. Unmatched junction bases numbered 5, after V lost 0 bases and J lost 7 bases. The CDR3 runs to 15 residues. The CDR3 nucleotides are TGTGCCAGCAGCGTAGGGACTAGCGGAGCTAATACGCAGTATTTT. Protein sequence: CASSVGTSGANTQYF.